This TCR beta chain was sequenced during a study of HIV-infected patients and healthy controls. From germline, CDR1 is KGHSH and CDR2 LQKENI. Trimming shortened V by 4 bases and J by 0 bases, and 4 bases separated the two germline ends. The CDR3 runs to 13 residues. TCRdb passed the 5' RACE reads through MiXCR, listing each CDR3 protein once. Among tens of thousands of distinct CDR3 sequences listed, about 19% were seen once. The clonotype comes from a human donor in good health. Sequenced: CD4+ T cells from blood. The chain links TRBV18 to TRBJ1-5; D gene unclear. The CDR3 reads CASSLYSNQPQHF. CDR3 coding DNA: TGTGCCAGCTCACTTTATAGCAATCAGCCCCAGCATTTT. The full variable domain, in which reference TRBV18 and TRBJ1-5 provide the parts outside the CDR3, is NAGVMQNPRHLVRRRGQEARLRCSPMKGHSHVYWYRQLPEEGLKFMVYLQKENIIDESGMPKERFSAEFPKEGPSILRIQQVVRGDSAAYFCASSLYSNQPQHFGDGTRLSIL.